Included here is one T cell receptor beta chain sequence, with context. What it binds is unknown. This CDR3 is 16 amino acids long. V was pared by 2 bases and J by 1 base, with 14 bases between. Germline CDR1 and CDR2: MNHEY and SMNVEV (reference sequence). Sequenced by immunoSEQ multiplex PCR; TCRdb stores in-frame clones only, minus some. The repertoire consists of some 140,000 clones, with about 91% occurring once and the leading ten covering less than 14%. This specimen belongs to a study of cytotoxic CD8 clonotypes in ibrutinib-treated CLL. Study findings and constraints: Relative to age-matched healthy donors, clonality at baseline was higher, and it tracked circulating CD8+ T-cell counts.

The material was PBMCs, obtained after 12 months of ibrutinib treatment. The V gene is TRBV27, the J gene TRBJ1-1, with a possible D match to TRBD1 (6 bases). This TCR was recovered from a human donor with chronic lymphocytic leukemia. The CDR3 DNA is TGTGCCAGCAGTTTACCTCCACAGGGCCCGAACACTGAAGCTTTCTTT. Amino acid sequence: CASSLPPQGPNTEAFF.